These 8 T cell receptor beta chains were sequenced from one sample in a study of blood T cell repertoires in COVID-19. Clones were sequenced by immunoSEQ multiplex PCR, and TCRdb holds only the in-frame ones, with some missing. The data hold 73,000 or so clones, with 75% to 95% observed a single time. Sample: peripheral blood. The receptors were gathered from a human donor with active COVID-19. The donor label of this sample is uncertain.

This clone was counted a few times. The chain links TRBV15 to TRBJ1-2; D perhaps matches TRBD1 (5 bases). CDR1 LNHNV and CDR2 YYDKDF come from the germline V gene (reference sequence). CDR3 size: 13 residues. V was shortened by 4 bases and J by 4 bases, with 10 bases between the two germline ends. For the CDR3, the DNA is TGTGCCACCAGCAAGGGGAATTCCTATGGCTACACCTTC. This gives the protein CATSKGNSYGYTF.

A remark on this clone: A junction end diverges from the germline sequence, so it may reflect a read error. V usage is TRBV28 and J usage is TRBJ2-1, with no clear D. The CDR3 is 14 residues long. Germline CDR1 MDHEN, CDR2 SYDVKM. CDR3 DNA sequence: TGTGCCAGCAGTTTGTACCTAACGCGGAATGGGCAGTTCTTC. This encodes CASSLYLTRNGQFF.

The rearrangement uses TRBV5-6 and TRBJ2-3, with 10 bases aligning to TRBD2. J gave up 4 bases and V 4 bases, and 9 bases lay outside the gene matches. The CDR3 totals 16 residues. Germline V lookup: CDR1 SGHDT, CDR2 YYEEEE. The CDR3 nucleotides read TGTGCCAGCAGCCTGGGGCTAGCGGGAGAAGCAGATACGCAGTATTTT. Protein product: CASSLGLAGEADTQYF.

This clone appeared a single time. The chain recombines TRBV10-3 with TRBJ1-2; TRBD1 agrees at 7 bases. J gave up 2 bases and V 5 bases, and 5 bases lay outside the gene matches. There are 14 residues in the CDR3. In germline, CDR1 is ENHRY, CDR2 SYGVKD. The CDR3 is CAISRQGPNYGYTF. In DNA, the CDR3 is TGTGCCATCAGTCGACAGGGACCCAACTATGGCTACACCTTC.

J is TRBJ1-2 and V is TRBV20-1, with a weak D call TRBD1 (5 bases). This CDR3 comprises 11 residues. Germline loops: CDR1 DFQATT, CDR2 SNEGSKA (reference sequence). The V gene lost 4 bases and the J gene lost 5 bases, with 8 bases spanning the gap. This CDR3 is CSAMGGYGYTF. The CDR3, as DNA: TGCAGTGCTATGGGGGGGTATGGCTACACCTTC.

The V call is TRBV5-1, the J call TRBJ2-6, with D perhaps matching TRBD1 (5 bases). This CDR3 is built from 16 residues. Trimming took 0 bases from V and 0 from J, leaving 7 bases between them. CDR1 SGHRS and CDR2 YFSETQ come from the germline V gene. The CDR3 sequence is CASSLGQISGANVLTF. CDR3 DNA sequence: TGCGCCAGCAGCTTGGGACAGATCTCTGGGGCCAACGTCCTGACTTTC.

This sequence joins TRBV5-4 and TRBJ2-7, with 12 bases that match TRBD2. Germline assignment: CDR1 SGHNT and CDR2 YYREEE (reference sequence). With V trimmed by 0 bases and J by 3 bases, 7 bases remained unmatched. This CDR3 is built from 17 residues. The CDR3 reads CASSLGTSGVADYEQYF. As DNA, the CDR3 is TGTGCCAGCAGCTTGGGGACTAGCGGGGTAGCGGACTACGAGCAGTACTTC. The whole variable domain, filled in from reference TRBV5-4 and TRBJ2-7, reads ETGVTQSPTHLIKTRGQQVTLRCSSQSGHNTVSWYQQALGQGPQFIFQYYREEENGRGNFPPRFSGLQFPNYSSELNVNALELDDSALYLCASSLGTSGVADYEQYFGPGTRLTVT.

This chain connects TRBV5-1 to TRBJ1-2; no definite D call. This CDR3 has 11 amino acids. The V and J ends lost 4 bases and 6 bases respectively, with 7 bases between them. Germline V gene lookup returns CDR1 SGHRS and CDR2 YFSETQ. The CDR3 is CASSPGDGYTF. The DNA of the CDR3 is TGCGCCAGCAGCCCTGGAGATGGCTACACCTTC.